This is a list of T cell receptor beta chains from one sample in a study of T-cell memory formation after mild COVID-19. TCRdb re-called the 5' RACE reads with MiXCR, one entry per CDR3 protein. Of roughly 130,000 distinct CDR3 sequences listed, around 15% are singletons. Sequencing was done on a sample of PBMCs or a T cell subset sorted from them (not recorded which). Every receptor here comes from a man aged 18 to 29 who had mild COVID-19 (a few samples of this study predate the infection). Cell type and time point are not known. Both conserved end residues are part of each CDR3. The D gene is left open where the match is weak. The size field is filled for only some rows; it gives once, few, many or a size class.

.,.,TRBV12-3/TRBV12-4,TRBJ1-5,CASSPQGRDQPQHF,TGTGCCAGCAGTCCACAGGGTAGGGACCAGCCCCAGCATTTT
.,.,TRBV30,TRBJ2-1,CAWGGTSSYNEQFF,TGTGCCTGGGGGGGCACGAGCTCCTACAATGAGCAGTTCTTC
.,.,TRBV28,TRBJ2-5,CASSSPAARGMETQYF,TGTGCCAGCAGTTCCCCGGCAGCACGGGGGATGGAGACCCAGTACTTC
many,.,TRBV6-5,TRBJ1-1,CASSYSAGTEAFF,TGTGCCAGCAGTTACTCGGCTGGGACTGAAGCTTTCTTT
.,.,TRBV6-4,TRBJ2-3,CASSRDGDTQYF,TGTGCCAGCAGTCGTGACGGAGATACGCAGTATTTT
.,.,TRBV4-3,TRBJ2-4,CASSQERGRLQYF,TGCGCCAGCAGCCAAGAGAGGGGGAGACTTCAGTACTTC
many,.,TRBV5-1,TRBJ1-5,CASSLGFGGGNQPQHF,TGCGCCAGCAGCTTAGGGTTTGGTGGGGGTAATCAGCCCCAGCATTTT
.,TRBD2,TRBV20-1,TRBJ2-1,CSARDLTSGGEEQFF,TGCAGTGCTAGAGACCTTACTAGCGGGGGGGAAGAGCAGTTCTTC
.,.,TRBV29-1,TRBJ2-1,CSVESPNSDEQFF,TGCAGCGTTGAATCCCCCAATAGCGATGAGCAGTTCTTC
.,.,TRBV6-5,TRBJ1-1,CARGWTLVSPMNTEAFF,TGTGCCAGGGGATGGACGCTAGTATCGCCCATGAACACTGAAGCTTTCTTT
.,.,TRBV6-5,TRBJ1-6,CASSPRGYRYSPLHF,TGTGCCAGCAGTCCAAGGGGATATCGGTACTCACCCCTCCACTTT
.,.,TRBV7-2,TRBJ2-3,CASVVKGGGRDDTQYF,TGTGCCAGCGTGGTAAAAGGGGGGGGCCGAGATGATACGCAGTATTTT
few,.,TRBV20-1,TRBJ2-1,CSARGPFVEQFF,TGCAGTGCTAGAGGCCCGTTCGTTGAGCAGTTCTTC
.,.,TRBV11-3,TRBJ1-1,CASSLEENTEAFF,TGTGCCAGCAGCTTAGAGGAGAACACTGAAGCTTTCTTT
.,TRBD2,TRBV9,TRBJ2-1,CASSQHLQRGVDEQFF,TGTGCCAGCAGCCAACATCTCCAGCGGGGGGTCGATGAGCAGTTCTTC
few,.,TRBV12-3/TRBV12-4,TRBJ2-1,CASSLGEANEQFF,TGTGCCAGCAGTTTGGGGGAAGCTAATGAGCAGTTCTTC
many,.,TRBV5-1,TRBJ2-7,CASSTTGLSSYEQYF,TGCGCCAGCAGCACCACCGGACTAAGCTCCTACGAGCAGTACTTC
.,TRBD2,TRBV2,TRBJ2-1,CASSEASGGAWGNEQFF,TGTGCCAGCAGTGAGGCGAGCGGGGGGGCTTGGGGCAATGAGCAGTTCTTC
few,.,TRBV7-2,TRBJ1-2,CASSPNPVYGYTF,TGTGCCAGCAGCCCGAATCCAGTTTATGGCTACACCTTC
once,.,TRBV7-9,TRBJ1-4,CASSLATGYPSEKLFF,TGTGCCAGCAGCTTAGCAACCGGCTACCCGAGTGAAAAACTGTTTTTT
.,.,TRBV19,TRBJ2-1,CASSRGRYNEQFF,TGTGCCAGTTCCCGGGGAAGGTACAATGAGCAGTTCTTC
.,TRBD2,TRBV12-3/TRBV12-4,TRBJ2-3,CASSPVGRGAADTQYF,TGTGCCAGCAGTCCCGTTGGGCGGGGGGCCGCAGATACGCAGTATTTT
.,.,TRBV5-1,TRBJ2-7,CASSLGLGYEQYF,TGCGCCAGCAGCTTGGGGTTGGGGTACGAGCAGTACTTC
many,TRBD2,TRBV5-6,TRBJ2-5,CASSSSSGGEVETQYF,TGTGCCAGCAGCTCCTCTAGCGGGGGGGAGGTGGAGACCCAGTACTTC
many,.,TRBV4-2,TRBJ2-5,CASSQESGNKETQYF,TGTGCCAGCAGCCAAGAATCGGGGAATAAAGAGACCCAGTACTTC
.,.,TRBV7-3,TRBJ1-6,CASSPGAGSPLHF,TGTGCCAGCAGCCCCGGGGCCGGTTCACCCCTCCACTTT
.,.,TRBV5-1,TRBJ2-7,CASSMLMGEQYF,TGCGCCAGCAGCATGCTCATGGGCGAGCAGTACTTC
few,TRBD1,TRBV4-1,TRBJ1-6,CASSQWGQGASPLHF,TGCGCCAGCAGCCAATGGGGCCAGGGGGCCTCACCCCTCCACTTT
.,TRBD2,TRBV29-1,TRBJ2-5,CSVVLGLAGETQYF,TGCAGCGTTGTGCTAGGACTAGCTGGAGAGACCCAGTACTTC
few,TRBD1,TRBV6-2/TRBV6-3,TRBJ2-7,CASSYGTGVEQYF,TGTGCCAGCAGTTACGGGACAGGGGTCGAGCAGTACTTC
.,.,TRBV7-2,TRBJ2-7,CASSFGGGTFRYEQYF,TGTGCCAGCAGCTTTGGTGGCGGGACGTTTAGGTACGAGCAGTACTTC
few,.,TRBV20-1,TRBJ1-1,CSARSELNTEAFF,TGCAGTGCTAGATCTGAGCTGAACACTGAAGCTTTCTTT
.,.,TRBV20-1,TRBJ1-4,CSAVQRDGPATNEKLFF,TGCAGTGCTGTACAAAGGGACGGACCGGCAACTAATGAAAAACTGTTTTTT
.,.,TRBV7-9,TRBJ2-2,CASSLTVGGSGELFF,TGTGCCAGCAGCCTAACAGTGGGTGGCTCCGGGGAGCTGTTTTTT
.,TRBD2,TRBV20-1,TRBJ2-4,CSAGRGGLNIQYF,TGCAGTGCCGGACGGGGGGGGCTGAACATTCAGTACTTC
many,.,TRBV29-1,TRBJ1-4,CSVEADNEKLFF,TGCAGCGTTGAGGCGGATAATGAAAAACTGTTTTTT
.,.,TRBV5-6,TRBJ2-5,CASSVARTQYF,TGTGCCAGCAGCGTGGCTAGGACCCAGTACTTC
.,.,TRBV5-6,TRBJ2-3,CASSPKQGRSTDTQYF,TGTGCCAGCAGCCCGAAACAGGGTAGAAGCACAGATACGCAGTATTTT
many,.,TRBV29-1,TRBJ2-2,CSVARSNTGELFF,TGCAGCGTTGCCCGGAGTAACACCGGGGAGCTGTTTTTT
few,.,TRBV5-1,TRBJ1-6,CASRARVGSPLHF,TGCGCCAGCAGGGCCAGGGTGGGTTCACCCCTCCACTTT
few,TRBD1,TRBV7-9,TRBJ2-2,CASSLRVGTGTTGELFF,TGTGCCAGCAGCCTAAGGGTCGGGACAGGTACCACCGGGGAGCTGTTTTTT
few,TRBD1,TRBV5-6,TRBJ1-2,CASTTRSTGLGGYTF,TGTGCCAGCACCACAAGATCGACAGGGCTCGGCGGCTACACCTTC